A single TCR beta chain is shown here with its context. CDR1 and CDR2 from the germline V gene are MNHNS and SASEGT. The CDR3 contains 16 residues. Trimming cost V 2 bases and J 2 bases, with 10 bases left between them. This sample was taken from a study of blood T cell repertoires in COVID-19. For the study at large: The United States, Italy and Spain supplied acute and convalescent COVID-19 samples. Nucleic acid was either cDNA or gDNA, and it came from T cells, B-cell-depleted T cells, or PBMCs.

As originally analysed: Amplifying reference gene primers gave estimates of nucleated cell counts. Libraries were prepared by immunoSEQ multiplex PCR; TCRdb keeps only in-frame clonotypes and omits some of them. Clone size and V and J calls were adopted from that table, with D and trimming inferred from the DNA. The table has about 80,000 clones, 91% seen once; the top ten hold 1.5% to 2%. The receptor was isolated from a woman aged 50 to 60 in a cohort sampled during active COVID-19. This rearrangement joins TRBV6-1 to TRBJ2-6, with D possibly TRBD2 on 6 matching bases. Sequencing used peripheral blood. In DNA, the CDR3 is TGTGCCAGCAGTGAATGGGAGGCGACTGGGGCCAACGTCCTGACTTTC. The encoded protein is CASSEWEATGANVLTF.